This entry features one T cell receptor (beta chain) sequence. Produced via immunoSEQ multiplex PCR; TCRdb's table is partial and in-frame only. The data show nearly 600,000 clones, with about 95% seen just once and around 0.097% held by the top ten. The data stem from a study of shared clonotypes between healthy human individuals. Germline-derived CDR1 and CDR2 are MNHEY and SMNVEV (reference sequence). The ends were cut back, 7 bases at V and 0 bases at J, with 18 bases in the middle. This CDR3 has 16 amino acids. Naivety among CD8 cells was defined by CD45RO negativity and positive CCR7 selection, thereby excluding terminally differentiated effector memory CD45RA+ cells.

The receptor's source is a woman aged 25 to 39 in good health. The chain couples TRBV27 to TRBJ1-1, with no clear D. The sequenced sample was naive CD8+ T cells sorted from blood. CDR3 in DNA: TGTGCCAGCATCCTAAACCACCGAACCTTGAACACTGAAGCTTTCTTT. As protein: CASILNHRTLNTEAFF.